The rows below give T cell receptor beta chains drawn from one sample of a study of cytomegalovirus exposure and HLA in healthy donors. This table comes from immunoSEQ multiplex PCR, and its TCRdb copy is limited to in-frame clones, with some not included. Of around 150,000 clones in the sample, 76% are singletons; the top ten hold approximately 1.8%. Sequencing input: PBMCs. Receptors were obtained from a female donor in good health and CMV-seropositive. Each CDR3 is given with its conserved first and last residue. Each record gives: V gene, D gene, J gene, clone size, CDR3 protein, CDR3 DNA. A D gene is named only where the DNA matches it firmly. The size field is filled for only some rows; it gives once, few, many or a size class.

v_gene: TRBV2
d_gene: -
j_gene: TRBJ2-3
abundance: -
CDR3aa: CANVRQGSTDTQYF
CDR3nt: TGTGCCAACGTTAGGCAGGGGAGCACAGATACGCAGTATTTT

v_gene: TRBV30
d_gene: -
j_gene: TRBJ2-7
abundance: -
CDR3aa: CAWMDPGTYEQYF
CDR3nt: TGTGCTTGGATGGATCCGGGGACCTACGAGCAGTACTTC

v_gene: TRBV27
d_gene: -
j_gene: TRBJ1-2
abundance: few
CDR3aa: CASSFVPPPSANYGYTF
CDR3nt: TGTGCCAGCAGTTTTGTGCCTCCTCCCTCAGCTAACTATGGCTACACCTTC

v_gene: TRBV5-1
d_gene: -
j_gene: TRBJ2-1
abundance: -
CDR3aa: CASSLTGDNYNEQFF
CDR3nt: TGCGCCAGCAGCTTGACCGGGGACAACTACAATGAGCAGTTCTTC

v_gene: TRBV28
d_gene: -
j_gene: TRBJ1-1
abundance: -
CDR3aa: CAFGRGNTEAFF
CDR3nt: TGTGCCTTTGGCAGGGGGAACACTGAAGCTTTCTTT

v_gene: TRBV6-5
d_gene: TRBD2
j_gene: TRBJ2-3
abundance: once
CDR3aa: CASRTSGGPDTQYF
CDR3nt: TGTGCCAGCCGGACTAGCGGGGGCCCAGATACGCAGTATTTT

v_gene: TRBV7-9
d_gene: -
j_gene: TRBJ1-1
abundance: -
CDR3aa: CASSFIQAEAFF
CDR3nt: TGTGCCAGCAGCTTTATCCAGGCTGAAGCTTTCTTT

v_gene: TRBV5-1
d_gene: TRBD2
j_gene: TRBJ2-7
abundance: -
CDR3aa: CASSKRTSGIIYEQYF
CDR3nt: TGCGCCAGCAGCAAACGGACTAGCGGTATCATCTACGAGCAGTACTTC

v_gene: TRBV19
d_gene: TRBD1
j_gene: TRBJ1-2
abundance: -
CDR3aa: CASSAGTGARPKGYTF
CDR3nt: TGTGCCAGTAGTGCCGGGACAGGGGCGAGGCCGAAAGGCTACACCTTC

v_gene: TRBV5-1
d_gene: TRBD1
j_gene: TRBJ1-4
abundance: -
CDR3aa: CASNAGGVGEKLFF
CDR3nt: TGCGCCAGCAACGCAGGGGGCGTCGGTGAAAAACTGTTTTTT

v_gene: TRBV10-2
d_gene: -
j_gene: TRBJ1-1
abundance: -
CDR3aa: CASSEGRVGTEAFF
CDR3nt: TGCGCCAGCAGTGAGGGCAGGGTGGGCACTGAAGCTTTCTTT

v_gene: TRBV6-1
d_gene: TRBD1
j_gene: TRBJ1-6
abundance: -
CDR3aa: CASSELGQGNSPLHF
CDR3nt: TGTGCCAGCAGTGAATTGGGACAGGGGAATTCACCCCTCCACTTT

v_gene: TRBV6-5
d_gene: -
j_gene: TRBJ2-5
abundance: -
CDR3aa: CASMEAGKETQYF
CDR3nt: TGTGCCAGCATGGAGGCGGGGAAAGAGACCCAGTACTTC

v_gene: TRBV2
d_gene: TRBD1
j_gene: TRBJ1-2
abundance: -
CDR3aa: CASSYTGQGYGYTF
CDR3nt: TGTGCCAGCAGTTATACAGGACAGGGCTATGGCTACACCTTC